These 12 T cell receptor beta chains were all obtained from the same sample, sequenced in a study of early T cells in non-severe SARS-CoV-2 infection. From the 5' RACE reads, TCRdb called clonotypes with MiXCR, one entry per CDR3 protein. In the table there are almost 30,000 distinct CDR3 sequences, about 4.8% of which are singletons. The sample consisted of whole blood. The receptors stem from an adult who was a healthcare worker with PCR-confirmed SARS-CoV-2 infection or an uninfected control (not recorded which).

This clonotype came up many times. This chain links TRBV7-8 with TRBJ1-2, with D possibly matching TRBD1 (5 bases). The V and J ends lost 0 bases and 4 bases respectively, with 15 bases between them. In germline, CDR1 is SGHVS, CDR2 FQNEAQ. The CDR3 length is 16 residues. DNA for the CDR3: TGTGCCAGCAGCTTAGCGGGGCAGGGCGGCCTCTATGGCTACACCTTC. This gives the protein CASSLAGQGGLYGYTF.

There are many counts of this clonotype. The chain has TRBV6-1 and TRBJ1-4; no clear D gene. Germline CDR1 MNHNS, CDR2 SASEGT. The CDR3 has 13 amino acids. V lost 10 bases and J lost 7, with 16 bases in between. CDR3 coding DNA: TGTGCCACCGAAGAAACGTGGAGTGAAAAACTGTTTTTT. It specifies CATEETWSEKLFF.

This clonotype was picked up many times. The chain employs TRBV20-1 and TRBJ2-4, with D possibly called TRBD1 or TRBD2 (6 bases each). This CDR3 has 14 amino acids. Germline CDR1 reads DFQATT; CDR2 reads SNEGSKA (reference sequence). Between the trimmed V and J ends, which lost 1 base and 6 bases, there was a span of 13 bases. The CDR3 region is CSARVGGAGNIQYF. The CDR3 DNA reads as TGCAGTGCTAGAGTGGGGGGCGCAGGAAACATTCAGTACTTC.

V and J are TRBV10-3 and TRBJ2-1; TRBD2 might be the D (6 bases). V lost 9 bases and J 7 bases, leaving 19 bases between the germline ends. The CDR3 has 14 amino acids. Per the germline V gene, CDR1 is ENHRY and CDR2 is SYGVKD. Here the CDR3 reads CAISSYQEGNEQFF. CDR3 DNA sequence: TGTGCCATATCTTCCTACCAGGAGGGGAATGAGCAGTTCTTC.

This clonotype was seen ten or more times. The gene calls are TRBV7-2 and TRBJ2-5; TRBD1 matches 7 bases. CDR1 SGHTA and CDR2 FQGNSA come from the germline V gene. The CDR3 totals 15 residues. The V and J ends lost 5 bases and 3 bases, in that order; junction bases with no gene match: 9. DNA of the CDR3: TGTGCCAGCAGCATCAACCGGGACAGAAAAGAGACCCAGTACTTC. Amino acid sequence: CASSINRDRKETQYF.

This clonotype was detected only a few times. The chain uses TRBV7-2 and TRBJ2-7; possible D gene TRBD1, 6 bases. Trimming shortened V by 1 base and J by 5 bases, and 12 bases separated the two germline ends. Germline values: CDR1 SGHTA, CDR2 FQGNSA. The CDR3 runs 14 residues. CDR3 sequence: CASSLEPGDHEQYF. The CDR3 DNA follows: TGTGCCAGCAGCTTAGAGCCAGGGGACCACGAGCAGTACTTC. Using reference TRBV7-2 and TRBJ2-7 for the parts outside the CDR3, the full variable domain is GAGVSQSPSNKVTEKGKDVELRCDPISGHTALYWYRQSLGQGLEFLIYFQGNSAPDKSGLPSDRFSAERTGGSVSTLTIQRTQQEDSAVYLCASSLEPGDHEQYFGPGTRLTVT.

This clonotype came up many times. The rearrangement uses TRBV6-5 and TRBJ1-5, with 7 bases lining up with TRBD1. The CDR3 is 16 residues long. The J segment lost 0 bases and the V segment lost 6 bases, leaving 8 bases of the junction unmatched. Germline CDR1 MNHEY, CDR2 SVGAGI. CDR3 in amino acids: CASRQQGRYSNQPQHF. The CDR3 nucleotides read TGTGCCAGCAGACAACAGGGGAGATATAGCAATCAGCCCCAGCATTTT.

This clonotype was seen ten or more times. This chain links TRBV3-1 with TRBJ1-2; tentatively, D is TRBD1 (5 bases). Trimming pared 5 bases from V and 1 base from J, leaving 14 bases between. The CDR3 runs to 15 residues. Germline lookup yields CDR1 LGHDT and CDR2 YNNKEL (reference sequence). This CDR3 is CASSGKGPYNYGYTF. As DNA, the CDR3 is TGTGCCAGCAGCGGAAAGGGGCCCTATAACTATGGCTACACCTTC.

V is TRBV18 and J is TRBJ2-1; no definite D call. The length of the CDR3 is 15 residues. Trimming shortened V by 2 bases and J by 1 base, and 9 bases separated the two germline ends. The V gene's germline CDR1 is KGHSH and CDR2 LQKENI. The CDR3 sequence: CASSPSQSSYNEQFF. The DNA for the CDR3 is TGTGCCAGCTCACCATCGCAGAGTTCCTACAATGAGCAGTTCTTC. Full variable domain (remainder filled in from reference TRBV18 and TRBJ2-1): NAGVMQNPRHLVRRRGQEARLRCSPMKGHSHVYWYRQLPEEGLKFMVYLQKENIIDESGMPKERFSAEFPKEGPSILRIQQVVRGDSAAYFCASSPSQSSYNEQFFGPGTRLTVL.

This clonotype has ten or more counts. This rearrangement joins TRBV5-8 to TRBJ2-7, with 9 bases lining up with TRBD1. Germline V gene lookup returns CDR1 SGHTS and CDR2 YDEGEE. CDR3 size: 14 residues. Trimming cost V 4 bases and J 2 bases; bases outside gene matches: 4. The CDR3 sequence is CASSKRTGAYEQYF. The CDR3 DNA follows: TGTGCCAGCAGCAAGAGGACAGGGGCCTACGAGCAGTACTTC. Complete variable domain (other parts from reference TRBV5-8 and TRBJ2-7): EAGVTQSPTHLIKTRGQQATLRCSPISGHTSVYWYQQALGLGLQFLLWYDEGEERNRGNFPPRFSGRQFPNYSSELNVNALELEDSALYLCASSKRTGAYEQYFGPGTRLTVT.

V gene TRBV6-5 combines with J gene TRBJ2-7; D is unresolved. V gave up 2 bases and J gave up 2 bases, with 7 bases separating them. This CDR3 has 13 residues. Germline V lookup: CDR1 MNHEY, CDR2 SVGAGI. CDR3: CASSYAPAYEQYF. CDR3 nucleotides: TGTGCCAGCAGTTACGCGCCCGCCTACGAGCAGTACTTC.

This clonotype was detected a few times. The V gene is TRBV5-1, the J gene TRBJ2-7, with D possibly matching TRBD2 (5 bases). Germline CDR1 is SGHRS and CDR2 is YFSETQ. V lost 1 base and J 2 bases, leaving 10 bases between the germline ends. The CDR3 length is 14 residues. The CDR3 coding sequence is TGCGCCAGCAGCTTGATGGACGGGGCCTACGAGCAGTACTTC. This gives the protein CASSLMDGAYEQYF.